This T cell receptor beta chain originates from a study of T cells in Graves' hyperthyroidism and ophthalmopathy. Overall study context: Any treatment followed the collection of peripheral blood at initial diagnosis. Regarding the study as a whole: From stable hyperthyroidism, ophthalmopathy was separated by a 13 V-J model. In validation, the model predicted ophthalmopathy. These predictions came a median approximately 6.5 months before onset. Within blood appeared most thyroid clonotypes that had expanded above 0.001.

TCR beta CDR3 sequences were amplified from RNA transcripts. Researchers ran a first-round RT-PCR on the TCR CDR3 using the HTBI primer set. TCRdb independently ran MiXCR on the multiplex PCR reads; one entry per CDR3 protein. The repertoire holds 400,000 or so distinct CDR3 sequences, with roughly 15% as singletons. This clonotype was counted ten times or more. Its antigen is still unknown. The TCR sequence derives from a woman younger than 45 with Graves' ophthalmopathy. Input material: blood.

CDR3 in DNA: TGTGCCAGCACCTGGGGCGGGGGGGCCTCAGATACGCAGTATTTT. It translates to CASTWGGGASDTQYF. The gene calls are TRBV12-3 or TRBV12-4 and TRBJ2-3, with 9 bases aligning to TRBD2. There are 15 residues in the CDR3. J was trimmed by 4 bases and V by 7 bases; bases with no gene match: 9.